The rows below give T cell receptor beta chains drawn from one sample of a study of lymphopenia after photon versus proton radiotherapy. Some clones are missing from TCRdb's copy, which holds only in-frame ones; the method was immunoSEQ multiplex PCR. The table includes about 45,000 clones, 65% to 90% detected once. The sequencing used peripheral blood, collected from a patient treated with photon-based radiotherapy. These TCRs come from a man aged 35 to 55 with gastric cancer. Each CDR3 is given with its conserved first and last residue. The D gene is left open where the match is weak. The listing skips clone size in some rows; elsewhere it reads once, few, many or a size class.

J gene	clone size	D gene	V gene	CDR3 protein	CDR3 DNA
TRBJ2-1	NA	NA	TRBV7-9	CASSFRRGVNEQFF	TGTGCCAGCAGCTTTAGAAGGGGTGTCAATGAGCAGTTCTTC
TRBJ2-2	medium-sized	NA	TRBV7-9	CASSSFRTSNTGELFF	TGTGCCAGCAGCTCCTTCCGGACGTCGAACACCGGGGAGCTGTTTTTT
TRBJ1-6	NA	NA	TRBV9	CASSATGTVTNSPLHF	TGTGCCAGCAGCGCGACCGGGACCGTGACAAATTCACCCCTCCACTTT
TRBJ1-2	NA	NA	TRBV7-2	CASSPTQGSYGYTF	TGTGCCAGCAGCCCTACACAGGGCAGCTATGGCTACACCTTC
TRBJ1-2	NA	NA	TRBV19	CASSISPGGYGYTF	TGTGCCAGTAGTATCAGTCCCGGAGGCTATGGCTACACCTTC
TRBJ1-2	NA	NA	TRBV6-5	CASSYSAGGRGYGYTF	TGTGCCAGCAGTTACTCGGCCGGGGGGCGCGGCTATGGCTACACCTTC
TRBJ2-3	NA	NA	TRBV12-5	CASGPPGPTDTQYF	TGTGCTAGTGGTCCCCCGGGACCCACAGATACGCAGTATTTT
TRBJ2-7	NA	TRBD1	TRBV6-5	CASSPSGGYEQYF	TGTGCCAGCAGTCCCTCAGGGGGCTACGAGCAGTACTTC
TRBJ2-7	once	NA	TRBV9	CASSVGGGLPYEQYF	TGTGCCAGCAGCGTAGGAGGGGGGCTTCCCTACGAGCAGTACTTC
TRBJ1-1	NA	NA	TRBV7-9	CASRATSNTEAFF	TGTGCCAGCAGGGCGACAAGTAACACTGAAGCTTTCTTT
TRBJ2-1	NA	NA	TRBV7-2	CASSPQYNEQFF	TGTGCCAGCAGTCCACAGTACAATGAGCAGTTCTTC
TRBJ2-1	NA	TRBD2	TRBV6-1	CASRESLGLAGASYNEQFF	TGTGCCAGCAGAGAATCCCTGGGACTAGCGGGGGCCTCGTACAATGAGCAGTTCTTC
TRBJ2-5	NA	TRBD2	TRBV5-4	CASSFRGGRETQYF	TGTGCCAGCAGCTTTCGGGGGGGTAGGGAGACCCAGTACTTC
TRBJ1-2	NA	NA	TRBV6-5	CASSYSPPRGGYTF	TGTGCCAGCAGTTACTCCCCCCCGCGGGGTGGCTACACCTTC
TRBJ2-7	once	TRBD2	TRBV4-1	CASSQGAGGVYEQYF	TGCGCCAGCAGCCAAGGGGCGGGGGGGGTCTACGAGCAGTACTTC
TRBJ1-4	NA	NA	TRBV4-1	CASSRTEAATNEKLFF	TGCGCCAGCAGTCGTACAGAGGCAGCAACTAATGAAAAACTGTTTTTT
TRBJ2-5	NA	TRBD1	TRBV25-1	CASSVTGRSQETQYF	TGTGCCAGCAGCGTGACAGGGAGAAGCCAAGAGACCCAGTACTTC
TRBJ2-2	NA	NA	TRBV2	CASSGELGGELFF	TGTGCCAGCAGTGGTGAGCTCGGCGGGGAGCTGTTTTTT
TRBJ1-3	NA	TRBD1	TRBV2	CASGDRGEGNTIYF	TGTGCCAGCGGAGACAGGGGCGAAGGAAACACCATATATTTT
TRBJ2-6	NA	NA	TRBV19	CASSIAQETGANVLTF	TGTGCCAGTAGTATAGCTCAAGAAACTGGGGCCAACGTCCTGACTTTC
TRBJ1-3	NA	NA	TRBV4-2	CASSQDGNTIYF	TGTGCCAGCAGCCAAGATGGAAACACCATATATTTT
TRBJ2-7	NA	NA	TRBV30	CAWEQGREQYF	TGTGCCTGGGAGCAGGGCCGCGAGCAGTACTTC
TRBJ2-7	once	TRBD1	TRBV5-1	CASRGDRGDEQYF	TGCGCCAGCAGGGGCGACAGGGGGGACGAGCAGTACTTC
TRBJ1-3	once	NA	TRBV5-1	CASSLGGGGEDTIYF	TGCGCCAGCAGCTTGGGAGGAGGCGGAGAAGACACCATATATTTT
TRBJ1-4	NA	NA	TRBV7-8	CASSLERNEKLFF	TGTGCCAGCAGCTTGGAGAGGAATGAAAAACTGTTTTTT
TRBJ1-5	NA	NA	TRBV30	CAWSRTDSNQPQHF	TGTGCCTGGAGTCGGACTGATAGCAATCAGCCCCAGCATTTT
TRBJ2-3	few	NA	TRBV9	CASSVVGSTDTQYF	TGTGCCAGCAGCGTAGTGGGGTCAACAGATACGCAGTATTTT
TRBJ2-7	NA	NA	TRBV7-9	CASSLESGYYEQYF	TGTGCCAGCAGCTTAGAGTCTGGATACTACGAGCAGTACTTC
TRBJ2-3	NA	TRBD1	TRBV18	CASSPLGQGTDTQYF	TGTGCCAGCTCACCTTTGGGACAGGGCACAGATACGCAGTATTTT
TRBJ1-4	NA	NA	TRBV19	CASSISREAEKLFF	TGTGCCAGTAGTATTAGTCGGGAGGCGGAAAAACTGTTTTTT
TRBJ1-2	few	NA	TRBV9	CASSGRGGSDGYTF	TGTGCCAGCAGCGGACGCGGGGGGTCCGATGGCTACACCTTC
TRBJ2-7	NA	NA	TRBV13	CASSPGVGGSYEQYF	TGTGCCAGCAGCCCCGGGGTGGGGGGCTCCTACGAGCAGTACTTC
TRBJ2-7	NA	NA	TRBV29-1	CSAEDAASYEQYF	TGCAGCGCCGAAGATGCAGCCTCCTACGAGCAGTACTTC
TRBJ2-7	NA	NA	TRBV29-1	CSVQTGYEQYF	TGCAGCGTCCAAACAGGGTACGAGCAGTACTTC
TRBJ2-1	NA	TRBD2	TRBV4-1	CASSQEGTSGGANEQFF	TGCGCCAGCAGCCAAGAAGGGACTAGCGGGGGGGCTAATGAGCAGTTCTTC
TRBJ1-6	once	TRBD1	TRBV10-3	CAIGRETGTSSLHF	TGTGCCATCGGGAGGGAGACAGGGACTTCGTCCCTCCACTTT
TRBJ2-3	NA	TRBD2	TRBV7-6	CASSLEASGEGDTQYF	TGTGCCAGCAGCTTAGAGGCTAGCGGGGAAGGGGATACGCAGTATTTT
TRBJ2-5	NA	TRBD1	TRBV11-1	CASSRTGLLLGETQYF	TGTGCCAGCAGCCGGACAGGGCTCCTATTAGGGGAGACCCAGTACTTC
TRBJ2-3	once	TRBD2	TRBV30	CAWSAGGTSGGRDTQYF	TGTGCCTGGAGTGCCGGGGGGACTAGCGGGGGCCGAGATACGCAGTATTTT
TRBJ1-5	NA	NA	TRBV13	CASSLGLGGSSNQPQHF	TGTGCCAGCAGCTTAGGCCTTGGGGGGAGTAGCAATCAGCCCCAGCATTTT
TRBJ1-5	NA	NA	TRBV18	CASSPRRDGPQHF	TGTGCCAGCTCACCGCGGCGGGACGGACCCCAGCATTTT
TRBJ2-7	NA	TRBD2	TRBV5-4	CASSLGLAGSYEQYF	TGTGCCAGCAGCCTGGGGCTAGCGGGCTCCTACGAGCAGTACTTC
TRBJ2-7	NA	NA	TRBV5-1	CASSLGFWTRSYEQYF	TGCGCCAGCAGCTTGGGATTTTGGACCCGCTCCTACGAGCAGTACTTC